The rows below give T cell receptor beta chains drawn from one sample of a study of T cells in Graves' hyperthyroidism and ophthalmopathy. One entry per CDR3 protein, called by TCRdb with MiXCR from the multiplex PCR reads. The sample records approximately 330,000 distinct CDR3 sequences, approximately 13% being singletons. Sequencing was performed on blood. Receptors originate from a middle-aged woman with Graves' ophthalmopathy. Each CDR3 is given with its conserved first and last residue. The order of the fields is clone size, V gene, D gene, J gene, CDR3 protein, CDR3 DNA. D genes are given only for firm matches. Size tells how often a clone was seen (once, few, many) or the class of an expanded clone, and some rows leave it out.

many,TRBV28,NA,TRBJ1-2,CASSYGGLYGYTF,TGTGCCAGCAGTTATGGGGGGCTCTATGGCTACACCTTC
NA,TRBV7-2,TRBD2,TRBJ2-5,CAGSRGGKETQYF,TGTGCCGGCAGCCGGGGGGGGAAGGAGACCCAGTACTTC
few,TRBV15,NA,TRBJ2-3,CATKLATDTQYF,TGTGCCACCAAACTAGCCACAGATACGCAGTATTTT
NA,TRBV19,TRBD2,TRBJ2-1,CASRFLAGGLPSYNEQFF,TGTGCCAGTAGATTCTTAGCGGGGGGCCTCCCCTCCTACAATGAGCAGTTCTTC
few,TRBV4-2,NA,TRBJ2-2,CASSRSSPTGELFF,TGTGCCAGCAGCCGGTCGAGCCCCACCGGGGAGCTGTTTTTT
many,TRBV24-1,TRBD2,TRBJ2-5,CATSAPLAGEETQYF,TGTGCCACCAGTGCTCCCCTGGCGGGGGAAGAGACCCAGTACTTC
NA,TRBV20-1,NA,TRBJ2-7,CSTQSYRRGAEQYF,TGCAGTACCCAATCCTACCGGAGAGGCGCCGAGCAGTACTTC
NA,TRBV7-2,NA,TRBJ1-6,CASTIKGGIGSPLHF,TGTGCCAGCACCATTAAGGGAGGAATAGGTTCACCCCTCCACTTT
many,TRBV24-1,NA,TRBJ1-1,CATSDPGVPHTEAFF,TGTGCCACCAGTGATCCAGGGGTCCCGCACACTGAAGCTTTCTTT
many,TRBV7-9,TRBD2,TRBJ2-7,CATLAGGGEQYF,TGTGCCACTCTCGCGGGGGGAGGCGAGCAGTACTTC
many,TRBV28,NA,TRBJ1-1,CASSSYVGRDNTEAFF,TGTGCCAGCAGTAGCTACGTAGGGAGGGACAACACTGAAGCTTTCTTT
many,TRBV19,NA,TRBJ2-2,CASSGRQLANTGELFF,TGTGCCAGTAGCGGACGCCAGCTCGCGAACACCGGGGAGCTGTTTTTT
many,TRBV20-1,TRBD2,TRBJ2-7,CSAQPVLAFSYEQYF,TGCAGTGCACAGCCGGTACTAGCGTTCTCCTACGAGCAGTACTTC
few,TRBV25-1,NA,TRBJ2-5,CASSDPRPSQETQYF,TGTGCCAGCAGTGACCCTAGGCCCAGCCAAGAGACCCAGTACTTC
many,TRBV10-3,TRBD2,TRBJ2-3,CAIRSGSSTDTQYF,TGTGCCATCAGGAGCGGGAGTAGCACAGATACGCAGTATTTT
NA,TRBV5-1,NA,TRBJ2-1,CASSGGGRNNNEQFF,TGCGCCAGCAGCGGAGGGGGTAGGAATAACAATGAGCAGTTCTTC
many,TRBV3-1,NA,TRBJ2-3,CASSQTDTQYF,TGTGCCAGCAGCCAAACAGATACGCAGTATTTT
few,TRBV25-1,TRBD1,TRBJ1-1,CASSPPRDRGPWAFF,TGTGCCAGCAGTCCTCCCCGGGACAGGGGACCGTGGGCTTTCTTT
few,TRBV6-5,NA,TRBJ1-4,CASSYLGNRDEKLFF,TGTGCCAGCAGTTACTTAGGGAATCGAGATGAAAAACTGTTTTTT
NA,TRBV30,TRBD1,TRBJ1-3,CAWRTTRDRVGNTIYF,TGTGCCTGGAGGACGACCCGGGACAGGGTTGGAAACACCATATATTTT
many,TRBV20-1,NA,TRBJ1-1,CSGREWRHTEAFF,TGCAGTGGAAGAGAGTGGCGGCACACTGAAGCTTTCTTT
NA,TRBV4-2,TRBD1,TRBJ2-2,CASSQEHRQGWELFF,TGTGCCAGCAGCCAAGAACACCGACAGGGCTGGGAGCTGTTTTTT
many,TRBV7-9,NA,TRBJ2-7,CASSLGGWYEQYF,TGTGCCAGCAGCTTAGGCGGGTGGTACGAGCAGTACTTC
NA,TRBV20-1,NA,TRBJ1-3,CSAMGGAATLGNTIYF,TGCAGTGCCATGGGCGGGGCTGCGACACTCGGAAACACCATATATTTT
NA,TRBV6-1,TRBD2,TRBJ2-3,CASSEGLAGAPPTDTQYF,TGTGCCAGCAGCGAGGGACTAGCGGGAGCCCCTCCCACAGATACGCAGTATTTT
few,TRBV3-1,NA,TRBJ2-7,CASRDTQYEQYF,TGTGCCAGCCGGGACACCCAGTACGAGCAGTACTTC
many,TRBV15,NA,TRBJ1-2,CATSITQDYGYTF,TGTGCCACCAGTATAACACAAGACTATGGCTACACCTTC